This T cell receptor (beta chain) was sequenced during a study of blood T cell repertoires in COVID-19. Across the study: There were acute and convalescent COVID-19 samples, and they came from the United States, Italy and Spain. T cells, B-cell-depleted T cells, or PBMCs supplied cDNA or gDNA.

As handled by the study authors: It was from reference gene primer amplification that nucleated cell counts were estimated. Here immunoSEQ multiplex PCR was the method, and the copy in TCRdb shows in-frame clones only, minus some. V and J calls and clone size follow that table, whereas D and trimming were derived from the DNA. The data contain about 240,000 clones, approximately 80% of them singletons. CDR3 size: 12 residues. Between the trimmed V and J ends, which lost 5 bases and 2 bases, there was a span of 7 bases. From germline, CDR1 is SEHNR and CDR2 FQNEAQ (reference sequence). J is TRBJ2-7 and V is TRBV7-9, with D uncertain. The sample comprised peripheral blood. The source is an elderly woman with acute or convalescent COVID-19. This chain's CDR3 is CASSPSPYEQYF. The CDR3 DNA follows: TGTGCCAGCAGCCCGTCCCCCTACGAGCAGTACTTC.